This record concerns one T cell receptor (beta chain) sequence. Its antigen is undetermined. The V segment lost 4 bases and the J segment 3 bases; nucleotides outside the gene matches: 5. Germline V gene sequence: CDR1 SGHRS, CDR2 YFSETQ. The CDR3 has 15 amino acids. This entry is derived from a study of cytomegalovirus exposure and HLA in healthy donors. Study in general: Earlier, 150 million to 200 million T cells were analyzed, and approximately 110 million unique TCR beta sequences were found among them.

The PCR had 60 Vbeta and 13 Jbeta primers. The method was immunoSEQ multiplex PCR; TCRdb's version includes in-frame clones alone and lacks a portion of them. The table records some 150,000 clones, 65% to 90% of them present only once. Study observations and caveats: Earlier results showed most TCR beta V segments being productive about 90% or about 30% of the time.

The clonotype originates from a woman in her twenties or thirties in good health and CMV-seronegative. The specimen was PBMCs. V is TRBV5-1 and J is TRBJ2-7; 12 bases are shared with TRBD2. CDR3 coding DNA: TGCGCCAGCAGCCAGACTAGCGGGGGCCACTACGAGCAGTACTTC. Translated: CASSQTSGGHYEQYF.